The clone carrying this T cell receptor (beta chain) has a single count. The data are from a study of blood T cell repertoires in COVID-19. Study details: Researchers got acute and convalescent COVID-19 samples from the United States, Italy and Spain. In each case, the material was cDNA or gDNA derived from T cells, B-cell-depleted T cells, or PBMCs.

The junction had 4 bases not matched to a gene; V was cut back by 5 bases and J by 2 bases. CDR3 size: 14 residues. In germline, CDR1 is MDHEN, CDR2 SYDVKM. Profiled with immunoSEQ multiplex PCR; TCRdb holds only in-frame clones, not every one. The repertoire has about 44,000 clones, around 86% of them found once; the top ten carry 4.5% to 5%. The sample consisted of peripheral blood. The chain combines TRBV28 with TRBJ2-3, with 7 nucleotides matching TRBD1. This receptor was taken from a human donor in a cohort sampled during active COVID-19. The DNA of the CDR3 is TGTGCCAGCAGTGGGGGACAGATCACAGATACGCAGTATTTT. As protein: CASSGGQITDTQYF.